Below, 18 T cell receptor beta chains from the same sample are listed, as sequenced in a study of blood T cell repertoires in COVID-19. Here immunoSEQ multiplex PCR was the method, and the copy in TCRdb shows in-frame clones only, minus some. The sample yields 310,000 or so clones, 70% to 90% seen once. The sample consisted of PBMCs or T cells enriched from blood (not recorded which). Receptors were obtained from a woman in her thirties who had recovered from COVID-19.

This chain links TRBV5-1 with TRBJ2-3, with 8 bases lining up with TRBD1. This CDR3 contains 15 residues. Germline V gene data show CDR1 as SGHRS and CDR2 as YFSETQ. After removal of 3 bases from V and 1 base from J, the junction contained 4 bases not matched to a gene. CDR3 sequence reads: CASSSGQGRTDTQYF. The CDR3 DNA sequence: TGCGCCAGCAGCTCCGGACAGGGACGCACAGATACGCAGTATTTT.

In its sample, this clone was seen once. The J gene is TRBJ1-5, the V gene TRBV19; TRBD1 is a possible D gene (5 bases). Germline assignment: CDR1 LNHDA and CDR2 SQIVND (reference sequence). The V end was cut by 6 bases, the J end by 1 base, with 13 bases between. The CDR3 covers 15 residues. The CDR3 coding sequence is TGTGCCAGTAGCTTCGGGGGGAGAAGCAATCAGCCCCAGCATTTT. Its translation: CASSFGGRSNQPQHF.

This clone has just a few counts. This chain joins TRBV14 and TRBJ1-1; 7 bases align to TRBD1. The germline V gene encodes CDR1 SGHDN and CDR2 FVKESK. This CDR3 is 15 amino acids long. The trim removed 4 bases at V and 0 bases at J, leaving 5 bases unmatched. The CDR3, as DNA: TGTGCCAGCAGCCGAACACAGGGGTTGAACACTGAAGCTTTCTTT. Its protein is CASSRTQGLNTEAFF.

The chain links TRBV7-3 to TRBJ1-1, with 8 bases that match TRBD1. The germline gives CDR1 SGHTA, CDR2 FQGTGA. Trimming took 6 bases from V and 3 from J; bases not matched to a gene: 6. CDR3 length: 14 amino acids. CDR3 sequence (DNA): TGTGCCAGCAGTCGATCACAGGGGGACACTGAAGCTTTCTTT. This encodes CASSRSQGDTEAFF.

The J gene is TRBJ2-3, the V gene TRBV7-8; TRBD2 matches 11 bases. The CDR3 contains 16 residues. CDR1 and CDR2 from the germline V gene are SGHVS and FQNEAQ. V was pared by 5 bases and J by 2 bases, with 6 bases of the junction left unmatched. The CDR3 loop reads CASSPGTSGVTDTQYF. The DNA of the CDR3 is TGTGCCAGCAGCCCGGGGACTAGCGGCGTCACAGATACGCAGTATTTT.

The chain has TRBV9 and TRBJ2-5; D remains ambiguous. V shed 0 bases and J shed 5 bases, with 14 bases lying between them. CDR1 is SGDLS, CDR2 YYNGEE, per germline. This CDR3 comprises 15 residues. The CDR3 DNA reads as TGTGCCAGCAGCGTAGGTGCCCAACTGAGGGAGACCCAGTACTTC. It codes for CASSVGAQLRETQYF.

This clone was observed a single time. The chain uses TRBV6-5 and TRBJ1-5, with D uncertain. The germline CDR1 and CDR2 sequences are MNHEY and SVGAGI. The CDR3 is 13 residues long. The V end was cut by 11 bases, the J end by 4 bases, with 15 bases between. The CDR3 DNA sequence: TGTGCCGGTGACGCGGGGAAAAATCAGCCCCAGCATTTT. The encoded protein is CAGDAGKNQPQHF.

This clone has a single count. The J gene is TRBJ1-2, the V gene TRBV19; 8 bases fit TRBD1. This CDR3 is built from 13 residues. The germline CDR1 and CDR2 sequences are LNHDA and SQIVND (reference sequence). The junction had 3 bases not matched to a gene; V was cut back by 5 bases and J by 4 bases. CDR3 in DNA: TGTGCCAGTAGTGCAGGGGGCGTCTATGGCTACACCTTC. This sequence encodes CASSAGGVYGYTF.

V is TRBV19 and J is TRBJ2-2; the match to TRBD1 covers 12 bases. The CDR3 is 17 residues long. V gave up 5 bases and J gave up 4 bases; unmatched junction bases: 8. Germline V CDR1 and CDR2: LNHDA, SQIVND (reference sequence). The CDR3: CASSFRGQGATTGELFF. CDR3 DNA: TGTGCCAGTAGTTTCCGGGGACAGGGGGCGACCACCGGGGAGCTGTTTTTT. The complete variable domain, with remaining parts taken from reference TRBV19 and TRBJ2-2, reads DGGITQSPKYLFRKEGQNVTLSCEQNLNHDAMYWYRQDPGQGLRLIYYSQIVNDFQKGDIAEGYSVSREKKESFPLTVTSAQKNPTAFYLCASSFRGQGATTGELFFGEGSRLTVL.

V is TRBV4-1 and J is TRBJ1-4; no clear D gene. Per germline, CDR1 MGHRA and CDR2 YSYEKL. The germline V and J ends were trimmed by 4 bases and 3 bases, with 9 bases remaining between them. The CDR3 has 14 amino acids. The CDR3 protein is CASSRREANEKLFF. The CDR3 region has the DNA TGCGCCAGCAGCCGCCGGGAAGCTAATGAAAAACTGTTTTTT.

This chain links TRBV3-1 (or the pseudogene TRBV3-2) with TRBJ2-1; 10 bases are shared with TRBD2. The CDR3 is made up of 16 amino acids. V lost 1 base, J lost 4 bases, and 4 bases stayed unmatched. Germline V gene lookup returns CDR1 LGHDT and CDR2 YNNKEL (reference sequence). For the CDR3, the DNA is TGTGCCAGCAGCCAAGGGCTAGCGGGGGTTTACAATGAGCAGTTCTTC. Translated: CASSQGLAGVYNEQFF.

V and J are TRBV3-1 (or the pseudogene TRBV3-2) and TRBJ2-5; D possibly corresponds to TRBD1 (6 bases). This CDR3 has 13 amino acids. Looked up from germline, CDR1 is LGHDT and CDR2 is YNNKEL (reference sequence). V lost 3 bases, J lost 9 bases, and 14 bases lay in between. In nucleotides, the CDR3 is TGTGCCAGCAGCCACAGGGGCACGTATGCCCAGTACTTC. It translates to CASSHRGTYAQYF.

This clone was picked up a small number of times. This sequence joins TRBV6-5 and TRBJ1-2; D gene unclear. The CDR3 covers 13 residues. V lost 7 bases and J 0 bases, leaving 9 bases between the germline ends. The germline gives CDR1 MNHEY, CDR2 SVGAGI. This CDR3 is CASTQAPNYGYTF. The CDR3, as DNA: TGTGCCAGCACTCAGGCCCCTAACTATGGCTACACCTTC.

The rearrangement links TRBV7-2 to TRBJ2-2, with TRBD2 matching over 11 bases. This CDR3 is built from 19 residues. Germline trimming cut 3 bases from V and 5 bases from J; bases unmatched to any gene: 14. CDR1 and CDR2 (germline): SGHTA, FQGNSA. CDR3 in amino acids: CASSFTGTSGSGKTGELFF. The CDR3 DNA reads TGTGCCAGCAGCTTCACCGGGACTAGCGGATCCGGGAAGACCGGGGAGCTGTTTTTT. The full variable domain, in which reference TRBV7-2 and TRBJ2-2 provide the parts outside the CDR3, is GAGVSQSPSNKVTEKGKDVELRCDPISGHTALYWYRQSLGQGLEFLIYFQGNSAPDKSGLPSDRFSAERTGGSVSTLTIQRTQQEDSAVYLCASSFTGTSGSGKTGELFFGEGSRLTVL.

This sequence joins TRBV6-1 and TRBJ1-3, with a weak D call TRBD1 (6 bases). Trimming pared 4 bases from V and 0 bases from J, leaving 16 bases between. This CDR3 comprises 17 residues. Germline values: CDR1 MNHNS, CDR2 SASEGT. Here the CDR3 reads CASSGAGTLSSGNTIYF. CDR3 bases: TGTGCCAGCAGTGGTGCCGGGACACTGAGCTCTGGAAACACCATATATTTT.

The gene calls are TRBV19 and TRBJ1-1; D is unresolved. CDR1 and CDR2 from the germline V gene are LNHDA and SQIVND (reference sequence). The CDR3 runs 12 residues. V was cut by 3 bases and J by 5 bases, with 7 bases left in between. CDR3 sequence: CASSIGVTEAFF. CDR3 sequence (DNA): TGTGCCAGTAGTATCGGGGTAACTGAAGCTTTCTTT. Combining the CDR3 with reference TRBV19 and TRBJ1-1 gives the whole variable domain DGGITQSPKYLFRKEGQNVTLSCEQNLNHDAMYWYRQDPGQGLRLIYYSQIVNDFQKGDIAEGYSVSREKKESFPLTVTSAQKNPTAFYLCASSIGVTEAFFGQGTRLTVV.

This chain uses TRBV10-3 with TRBJ1-2, with D tentatively TRBD1 (6 bases). There are 15 residues in the CDR3. Trimming took off 6 bases at V and 2 bases at J, with 16 bases between the two ends. The V gene's germline CDR1 is ENHRY and CDR2 SYGVKD. The CDR3 here is CAIRAGTQQNYGYTF. Here the CDR3 DNA reads TGTGCCATCAGAGCCGGGACACAGCAGAACTATGGCTACACCTTC.

This rearrangement joins TRBV10-3 to TRBJ2-3, with 9 positions matching TRBD2. The germline V gene has CDR1 ENHRY and CDR2 SYGVKD. V was clipped by 2 bases and J by 4 bases; unmatched bases: 7. The CDR3 length is 16 residues. The CDR3 nucleotides read TGTGCCATCAGTGAGGGACGTGCGGGGGGGGCAGATACGCAGTATTTT. Its protein is CAISEGRAGGADTQYF.